The 23 T cell receptor beta chains reported below all come from one sample, sequenced in a study of blood T cell repertoires in COVID-19. Data came from immunoSEQ multiplex PCR; TCRdb stores just in-frame clones and leaves some out. This table has around 160,000 clones, less than 90% appearing once. Sequenced material: peripheral blood. The receptor set was obtained from a human donor in a cohort sampled during active COVID-19.

The gene calls are TRBV5-1 and TRBJ2-1, with 7 bases identical to TRBD1. Germline loops: CDR1 SGHRS, CDR2 YFSETQ. Trimming took 3 bases from V and 4 from J; bases not matched to a gene: 4. The CDR3 contains 14 residues. The DNA of the CDR3 is TGCGCCAGCAGCTCCGGGACAGAATACAATGAGCAGTTCTTC. Translating it yields CASSSGTEYNEQFF.

The chain couples TRBV19 to TRBJ2-1, with 11 positions matching TRBD2. The germline gives CDR1 LNHDA, CDR2 SQIVND (reference sequence). The V gene end was trimmed by 6 bases and the J gene end by 8 bases; junction bases not matched to a gene: 15. CDR3 length: 17 amino acids. Here the CDR3 reads CASSQRITSGGWDEQFF. The CDR3 coding sequence is TGTGCCAGTAGCCAACGGATCACTAGCGGGGGCTGGGATGAGCAGTTCTTC.

The chain joins TRBV6-5 to TRBJ2-3, with TRBD2 matching 8 bases. With 7 bases clipped from V and 4 bases from J, the junction kept 10 bases outside the gene matches. Germline-derived CDR1 and CDR2 are MNHEY and SVGAGI. The CDR3 is 15 residues long. The DNA for the CDR3 is TGTGCCAGCATCGAGCCGGGGGGGCCTGCAGATACGCAGTATTTT. Its translation is CASIEPGGPADTQYF.

CDR3 nucleotide sequence: TGTGCCAGCAGCCCCTCGGGACAAGAAGAGACCCAGTACTTC. Protein sequence: CASSPSGQEETQYF. The chain couples TRBV3-1 (or the pseudogene TRBV3-2) to TRBJ2-5; D perhaps matches TRBD1 (6 bases). The germline V gene has CDR1 LGHDT and CDR2 YNNKEL (reference sequence). This CDR3 is 14 amino acids long. V lost 4 bases to trimming and J lost 3 bases, with 12 bases between them.

This sequence joins TRBV5-4 and TRBJ1-2; TRBD1 matches at 9 bases. This CDR3 has 13 residues. Germline lookup yields CDR1 SGHNT and CDR2 YYREEE (reference sequence). Trimming at V came to 4 bases and at J to 8 bases, leaving 6 bases not matched to a gene. The CDR3 loop is CASSIGTGYGYTF. CDR3 coding DNA: TGTGCCAGCAGCATAGGGACAGGGTACGGCTACACCTTC.

The chain recombines TRBV10-3 with TRBJ2-7, with TRBD1 matching over 12 bases. Per germline, CDR1 ENHRY and CDR2 SYGVKD. CDR3 length: 15 amino acids. With V trimmed by 4 bases and J by 5 bases, 6 bases remained unmatched. CDR3 region: CAISGGTGGGHEQYF. The CDR3 nucleotides read TGTGCCATCAGTGGGGGGACAGGGGGCGGCCACGAGCAGTACTTC.

The chain has TRBV7-2 and TRBJ2-2, with unresolved D. The ends were cut back, 5 bases at V and 5 bases at J, with 15 bases in the middle. The V gene's germline CDR1 is SGHTA and CDR2 FQGNSA. The CDR3 covers 15 residues. As DNA, the CDR3 is TGTGCCAGCAGCCCGCCGCTCGCCGGGACCGGGGAGCTGTTTTTT. It yields the protein CASSPPLAGTGELFF.

This clone was counted a single time. The rearrangement uses TRBV5-4 and TRBJ2-5; no clear D. Germline CDR1 SGHNT, CDR2 YYREEE (reference sequence). This CDR3 has 14 residues. The V end lost 4 bases, the J end lost 3 bases, and 13 bases lay between the germline ends. The CDR3 reads CASSHTTSEETQYF. CDR3 nucleotides: TGTGCCAGCAGCCACACCACCTCAGAAGAGACCCAGTACTTC.

The chain joins TRBV5-3 to TRBJ1-6; 8 bases match TRBD1. TRBV5-3 is known as an ORF, though its function is uncertain. With V trimmed by 2 bases and J by 9 bases, 13 bases remained unmatched. The CDR3 covers 17 residues. CDR3 sequence reads: CARSLAPGTGRGSPLHF. CDR3 nucleotides: TGTGCCAGAAGCTTAGCTCCCGGGACAGGTAGGGGTTCACCCCTCCACTTT.

The rearrangement links TRBV14 to TRBJ1-5; 8 bases fit TRBD1. The ends lost 1 base at V and 4 bases at J; junction bases unmatched: 6. Germline V gives CDR1 SGHDN, CDR2 FVKESK. The CDR3 is made up of 16 amino acids. CDR3 in amino acids: CASSQGTGLFNQPQHF. The CDR3 DNA reads as TGTGCCAGCAGCCAAGGGACAGGGCTTTTTAATCAGCCCCAGCATTTT.

This chain uses TRBV3-1 (or the pseudogene TRBV3-2) with TRBJ2-1; 9 bases are a match to TRBD1. Germline-derived CDR1 and CDR2 are LGHDT and YNNKEL (reference sequence). V trimming: 4 bases; J trimming: 10 bases; junction bases outside the gene matches: 2. This CDR3 region has 12 residues. The CDR3 spells CASSPGTGEQFF. The CDR3 nucleotides read TGTGCCAGCAGCCCTGGGACAGGGGAGCAGTTCTTC.

The rearrangement links TRBV6-2 or TRBV6-3 to TRBJ2-5; tentatively, D is TRBD1 (5 bases). The V gene lost 6 bases and the J gene lost 2 bases, with 19 bases spanning the gap. The V gene's germline CDR1 is MNHEY and CDR2 SVGEGT. There are 16 residues in the CDR3. CDR3 DNA sequence: TGTGCCAGCAGCTTAACAAAGCGACAGACACAAGAGACCCAGTACTTC. It encodes CASSLTKRQTQETQYF.

This clone was seen just once. The V and J genes are TRBV11-2 and TRBJ1-2, with D maybe TRBD1 (5 bases). The CDR3 length is 13 residues. The V gene's germline CDR1 is SGHAT and CDR2 FQNNGV. Trimming shortened V by 5 bases and J by 2 bases, and 9 bases separated the two germline ends. The CDR3 nucleotides are TGTGCCAGCAGCCGTGACAGCAACTATGGCTACACCTTC. This gives the protein CASSRDSNYGYTF.

The CDR3 nucleotides read TGTGCCAGCAGGCTGACAGTAGCTGGAAACACCATATATTTT. It is translated as CASRLTVAGNTIYF. The J gene is TRBJ1-3, the V gene TRBV2; D possibly corresponds to TRBD1 (5 bases). The CDR3 is 14 amino acids. CDR1 and CDR2 from the germline V gene are SNHLY and FYNNEI. V was trimmed by 6 bases and J by 2 bases, leaving 11 bases between them.

The chain combines TRBV6-2 or TRBV6-3 with TRBJ2-5, with D possibly matching TRBD2 (6 bases). From germline, CDR1 is MNHEY and CDR2 SVGEGT. The CDR3 covers 12 residues. V gave up 5 bases and J gave up 5 bases, with 9 bases separating them. The CDR3 region has the DNA TGTGCCAGCAGTCCGGGAGACGAGACCCAGTACTTC. This sequence encodes CASSPGDETQYF.

V usage is TRBV12-3 or TRBV12-4 and J usage is TRBJ2-7, with a possible D match to TRBD2 (5 bases). V lost 6 bases, J lost 0 bases, and 9 bases lay in between. CDR3 length equals 13 residues. CDR3 protein: CASSRGSSYEQYF. CDR3 sequence (DNA): TGTGCCAGCAGCCGAGGGAGCTCCTACGAGCAGTACTTC.

This rearrangement joins TRBV15 to TRBJ2-1, with D possibly matching TRBD2 (5 bases). Germline-derived CDR1 and CDR2 are LNHNV and YYDKDF (reference sequence). The CDR3 is 15 amino acids. V was clipped by 0 bases and J by 6 bases, with 12 bases between them. The CDR3 DNA follows: TGTGCCACCAGCAGAGATTTGGTTGGAGGCAATGAGCAGTTCTTC. Translated, it gives CATSRDLVGGNEQFF. The complete variable domain, with remaining parts taken from reference TRBV15 and TRBJ2-1, reads DAMVIQNPRYQVTQFGKPVTLSCSQTLNHNVMYWYQQKSSQAPKLLFHYYDKDFNNEADTPDNFQSRRPNTSFCFLDIRSPGLGDTAMYLCATSRDLVGGNEQFFGPGTRLTVL.

The gene calls are TRBV30 and TRBJ1-3, with 7 bases fitting TRBD1. The CDR3 has 14 amino acids. CDR1 is GTSNPN, CDR2 SVGIG, per germline (reference sequence). With V trimmed by 5 bases and J by 5 bases, 9 bases remained unmatched. The CDR3 here is CAWDRAAGRNTIYF. For the CDR3, the DNA is TGTGCCTGGGACAGGGCAGCGGGACGAAACACCATATATTTT.

This rearrangement joins TRBV4-1 to TRBJ1-1, with D possibly TRBD1 on 6 matching bases. This CDR3 contains 17 residues. CDR1 is MGHRA and CDR2 is YSYEKL in the germline V gene. V shed 3 bases and J shed 1 base, with 18 bases lying between them. The CDR3 is CASSHPPGTSGNTEAFF. The DNA for the CDR3 is TGCGCCAGCAGCCACCCCCCCGGGACATCTGGGAACACTGAAGCTTTCTTT.

The chain has TRBV13 and TRBJ1-1, with D maybe TRBD1 (5 bases). Germline assignment: CDR1 PRHDT and CDR2 FYEKMQ (reference sequence). This CDR3 has 14 amino acids. The V end was cut by 11 bases, the J end by 2 bases, with 18 bases between. The CDR3 protein is CALKRRRGNTEAFF. As DNA, the CDR3 is TGTGCCCTTAAGCGAAGGCGGGGCAACACTGAAGCTTTCTTT. The variable domain in full, completed from reference TRBV13 and TRBJ1-1, reads AAGVIQSPRHLIKEKRETATLKCYPIPRHDTVYWYQQGPGQDPQFLISFYEKMQSDKGSIPDRFSAQQFSDYHSELNMSSLELGDSALYFCALKRRRGNTEAFFGQGTRLTVV.

The chain has TRBV28 and TRBJ1-5; 10 bases are shared with TRBD1. The CDR3 is 15 amino acids. Germline values: CDR1 MDHEN, CDR2 SYDVKM. V shed 5 bases, J shed 4 bases, and the junction held 5 bases outside the gene matches. The CDR3 loop reads CASSKPGQGNQPQHF. In nucleotides, the CDR3 is TGTGCCAGCAGTAAACCGGGACAGGGGAATCAGCCCCAGCATTTT.

The rearrangement joins TRBV4-2 to TRBJ1-1; D unresolved. There are 15 residues in the CDR3. With 1 base removed from V and 0 bases from J, the gap between germline ends came to 9 bases. Germline lookup yields CDR1 LGHNA and CDR2 YNFKEQ. As DNA, the CDR3 is TGTGCCAGCAGCCAAGGTCGAGGTCTGAACACTGAAGCTTTCTTT. Translating gives CASSQGRGLNTEAFF.

This chain uses TRBV9 with TRBJ1-1; D remains ambiguous. CDR1 and CDR2 from the germline V gene are SGDLS and YYNGEE. This CDR3 has 13 amino acids. V was clipped by 0 bases and J by 3 bases, with 6 bases between them. The CDR3 is CASSVERYTEAFF. CDR3 sequence (DNA): TGTGCCAGCAGCGTAGAGAGATACACTGAAGCTTTCTTT.